This T cell receptor (beta chain) is from a study of blood T cells in healthy people across ages. The second PCR ran about 6 to 12 cycles with a sample-barcoded 5' primer and J-beta primers. TCRdb re-derived calls from the 5' RACE reads in MiXCR, one entry per CDR3 protein. The sample shows about 1,500,000 distinct CDR3 sequences, about 30% of them seen only once. CDR1 DFQATT and CDR2 SNEGSKA come from the germline V gene (reference sequence). The CDR3 has 13 amino acids. Trimming shortened V by 2 bases and J by 4 bases, and 11 bases separated the two germline ends. This clonotype was counted between two and nine times.

The sequence came from a woman younger than 45 in good health. The chain has TRBV20-1 and TRBJ2-5; D not certain. Sequenced: blood. This CDR3 is CSARPLQSETQYF. In DNA, the CDR3 is TGCAGTGCTAGACCCTTACAGTCAGAGACCCAGTACTTC.